Presented here are 13 T cell receptor beta chains from one specimen sequenced in a study of beta chain features in type 1 diabetes (dated by TCRdb to 2016 to 2019). Study-wide findings and limitations: In all four CD4+ subsets, TCRB CDR3 length was moderately but significantly shorter in type 1 diabetes patients.

Receptor libraries were prepared by the immunoSEQ multiplex PCR assay. The High Capacity cDNA Reverse Transcription Kit was used to reverse transcribe all of the isolated RNA, meaning that expressed TCRB transcripts were what got sequenced. The table was pulled from immuneACCESS by TCRdb, which kept in-frame rearrangements only. Such tables lose some clones; where checked, under half of the loss comes from unresolved V genes, and the rest has no known cause. The sample table contains almost 350,000 clones; only one count was recorded for about a tenth of them. Roughly 1% of the sample comes from the top ten. What these receptors recognize is not known. Sequences were obtained from central memory CD4+ T cells from blood. These receptors all stem from a man aged 25-40 years with type 1 diabetes.

This chain joins TRBV6-6 and TRBJ2-3, with D perhaps TRBD1 (6 bases). The CDR3 has 15 residues. The germline V gene encodes CDR1 MNHNY and CDR2 SVGAGI (reference sequence). V was pared by 6 bases and J by 0 bases, with 13 bases between. DNA of the CDR3: TGTGCCAGCAGCTACATTGGACAGAGCACAGATACGCAGTATTTT. Translating gives CASSYIGQSTDTQYF.

This clone was detected only a few times. The V call is TRBV5-1, the J call TRBJ2-1, with 9 positions matching TRBD1. Germline V CDR1 and CDR2: SGHRS, YFSETQ. The V and J ends lost 4 bases and 9 bases, in that order; junction bases with no gene match: 14. The CDR3 sequence is 16 residues long. Here the CDR3 reads CASSISTGGDLSEQFF. The CDR3 DNA is TGCGCCAGCAGCATATCGACAGGGGGAGATTTAAGTGAGCAGTTCTTC.

The chain links TRBV7-2 to TRBJ2-2; D is uncertain. From germline, CDR1 is SGHTA and CDR2 FQGNSA. The CDR3 runs to 15 residues. V lost 1 base and J lost 3, with 9 bases in between. The CDR3 DNA reads as TGTGCCAGCAGCTTAGGCACCGTGGACACCGGGGAGCTGTTTTTT. Its protein product is CASSLGTVDTGELFF.

The rearrangement links TRBV5-4 to TRBJ2-3; 9 positions agree with TRBD2. This CDR3 spans 16 amino acids. CDR1 and CDR2 (germline): SGHNT, YYREEE (reference sequence). With V trimmed by 1 base and J by 0 bases, 3 bases remained unmatched. CDR3 sequence reads: CASSLRLAGSTDTQYF. CDR3 bases: TGTGCCAGCAGCTTGAGGCTAGCGGGAAGCACAGATACGCAGTATTTT.

A few counts support this clone. The J gene is TRBJ2-7, the V gene TRBV9, with D uncertain. CDR3 length: 15 amino acids. Trimming stripped 0 bases from V and 4 bases from J, with 14 bases between. Germline V gene lookup returns CDR1 SGDLS and CDR2 YYNGEE. The CDR3 nucleotides are TGTGCCAGCAGCGTAGAGCTAGGTCAGGCGTACGAGCAGTACTTC. Its translation: CASSVELGQAYEQYF.

This clone was seen a few times. The chain links TRBV9 to TRBJ2-5, with D perhaps matching TRBD1 (7 bases). V lost 4 bases, J lost 0 bases, and 16 bases lay in between. The CDR3 sequence is 16 residues long. The germline CDR1 and CDR2 sequences are SGDLS and YYNGEE. The CDR3 region is CASSPGGQMYQETQYF. CDR3 sequence (DNA): TGTGCCAGCAGCCCCGGGGGACAGATGTACCAAGAGACCCAGTACTTC.

The chain couples TRBV15 to TRBJ2-1; D ambiguous. The CDR3 runs 12 residues. CDR1 and CDR2 from the germline V gene are LNHNV and YYDKDF (reference sequence). Trimming removed 4 bases at V and 4 bases at J, with 5 bases between. CDR3 sequence (DNA): TGTGCCACCAGCAAGGGATACAATGAGCAGTTCTTC. Translation: CATSKGYNEQFF.

V is TRBV11-2 and J is TRBJ2-7; D gene unclear. V lost 2 bases, J lost 6 bases, and 11 bases lay in between. CDR3 length: 13 amino acids. Germline V gene data show CDR1 as SGHAT and CDR2 as FQNNGV. CDR3 sequence: CASSLRIGVEQYF. The CDR3 DNA reads as TGTGCCAGCAGCTTACGAATTGGGGTCGAGCAGTACTTC.

In this sample, this clone turned up a few times. The V call is TRBV5-4, the J call TRBJ2-1, with TRBD2 identical over 12 bases. The germline V gene has CDR1 SGHNT and CDR2 YYREEE (reference sequence). The CDR3 runs 17 residues. V dropped 0 bases and J dropped 6; count of bases not matched to a gene: 7. CDR3 sequence (DNA): TGTGCCAGCAGCTTGGCCCCTAGCGGGGGGGCCAGCAATGAGCAGTTCTTC. Its translation: CASSLAPSGGASNEQFF.

In its sample, this clone was seen many times. The chain has TRBV18 and TRBJ1-1; D is ambiguous. CDR3 size: 15 residues. In germline, CDR1 is KGHSH, CDR2 LQKENI. Trimming cost V 3 bases and J 0 bases, with 11 bases left between them. This CDR3 reads CASSPRAAVNTEAFF. The DNA for the CDR3 is TGTGCCAGCTCACCTCGCGCGGCAGTGAACACTGAAGCTTTCTTT.

This clone was counted only a few times. This chain connects TRBV30 to TRBJ1-5; 11 bases map to TRBD1. Losses at the gene ends were 4 bases for V and 7 bases for J; bases not matched to a gene: 3. The CDR3 loop spans 13 amino acids. Germline CDR1 and CDR2: GTSNPN and SVGIG (reference sequence). This chain's CDR3 is CAWTGQGGQPQHF. The CDR3 DNA reads TGTGCCTGGACGGGACAGGGGGGCCAGCCCCAGCATTTT.

This clone was detected a few times. This rearrangement joins TRBV4-2 to TRBJ2-5, with 8 nucleotides matching TRBD2. Germline trimming cut 2 bases from V and 9 bases from J; bases unmatched to any gene: 14. Germline V gene lookup returns CDR1 LGHNA and CDR2 YNFKEQ. There are 16 residues in the CDR3. The CDR3: CASSQSPGTSGGPQYF. The CDR3 region has the DNA TGTGCCAGCAGCCAATCTCCCGGGACTAGTGGTGGTCCCCAGTACTTC.

The J gene is TRBJ1-4, the V gene TRBV4-3; TRBD1 matches 7 bases. Trimming removed 3 bases from V and 6 bases from J; junction bases left unmatched: 10. The CDR3 is 16 amino acids. The germline CDR1 and CDR2 sequences are LGHNA and YSLEER. The CDR3 DNA is TGCGCCAGCAGCCAGGGCTTGACAGGGATGGATGAAAAACTGTTTTTT. It encodes CASSQGLTGMDEKLFF.